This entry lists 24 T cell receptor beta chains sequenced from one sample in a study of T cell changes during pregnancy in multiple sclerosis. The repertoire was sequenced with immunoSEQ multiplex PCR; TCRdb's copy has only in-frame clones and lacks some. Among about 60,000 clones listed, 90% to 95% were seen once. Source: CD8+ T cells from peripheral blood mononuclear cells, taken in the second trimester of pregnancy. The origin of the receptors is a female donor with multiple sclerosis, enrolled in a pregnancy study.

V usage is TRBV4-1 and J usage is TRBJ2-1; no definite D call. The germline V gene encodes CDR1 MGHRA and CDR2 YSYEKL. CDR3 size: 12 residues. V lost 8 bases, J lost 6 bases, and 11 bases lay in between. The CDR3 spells CASGDAGNEQFF. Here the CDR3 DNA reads TGCGCCAGCGGAGATGCTGGCAATGAGCAGTTCTTC.

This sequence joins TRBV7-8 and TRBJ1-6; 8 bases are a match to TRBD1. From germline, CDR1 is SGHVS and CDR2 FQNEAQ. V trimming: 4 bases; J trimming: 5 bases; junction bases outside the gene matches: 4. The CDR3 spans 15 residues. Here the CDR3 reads CASSSGQGNNSPLHF. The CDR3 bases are TGTGCCAGCAGCTCCGGACAGGGAAATAATTCACCCCTCCACTTT.

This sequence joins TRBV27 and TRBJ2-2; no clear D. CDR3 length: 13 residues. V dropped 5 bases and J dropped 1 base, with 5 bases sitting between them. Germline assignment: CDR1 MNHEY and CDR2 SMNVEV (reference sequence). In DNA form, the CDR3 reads TGTGCCAGCAGTCCTTGGAACACCGGGGAGCTGTTTTTT. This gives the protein CASSPWNTGELFF.

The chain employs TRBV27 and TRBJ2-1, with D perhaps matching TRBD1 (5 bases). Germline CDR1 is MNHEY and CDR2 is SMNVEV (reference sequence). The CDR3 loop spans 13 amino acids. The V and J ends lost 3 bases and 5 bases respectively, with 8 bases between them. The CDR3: CASSFDSNNEQFF. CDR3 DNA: TGTGCCAGCAGTTTCGACAGCAACAATGAGCAGTTCTTC.

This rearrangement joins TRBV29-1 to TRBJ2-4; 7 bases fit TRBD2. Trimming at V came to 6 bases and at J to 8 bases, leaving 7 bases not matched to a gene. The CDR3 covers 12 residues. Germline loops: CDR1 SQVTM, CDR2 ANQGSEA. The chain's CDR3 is CSVLGGRDIQYF. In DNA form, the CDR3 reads TGCAGCGTGCTCGGGGGGAGGGACATTCAGTACTTC. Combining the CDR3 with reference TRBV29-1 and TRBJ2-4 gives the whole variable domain SAVISQKPSRDICQRGTSLTIQCQVDSQVTMMFWYRQQPGQSLTLIATANQGSEATYESGFVIDKFPISRPNLTFSTLTVSNMSPEDSSIYLCSVLGGRDIQYFGAGTRLSVL.

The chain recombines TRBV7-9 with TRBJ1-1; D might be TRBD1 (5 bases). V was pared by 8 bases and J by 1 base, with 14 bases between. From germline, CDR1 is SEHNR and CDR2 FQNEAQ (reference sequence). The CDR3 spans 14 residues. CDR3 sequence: CASQDGRANTEAFF. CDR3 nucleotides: TGTGCCAGCCAGGACGGCAGGGCGAACACTGAAGCTTTCTTT.

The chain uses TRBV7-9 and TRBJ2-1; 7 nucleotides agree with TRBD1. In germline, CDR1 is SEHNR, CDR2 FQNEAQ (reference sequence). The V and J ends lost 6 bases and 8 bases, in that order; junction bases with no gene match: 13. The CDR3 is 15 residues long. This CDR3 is CASRGREGARDEQFF. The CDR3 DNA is TGTGCCAGCAGGGGGAGAGAGGGGGCGCGGGATGAGCAGTTCTTC.

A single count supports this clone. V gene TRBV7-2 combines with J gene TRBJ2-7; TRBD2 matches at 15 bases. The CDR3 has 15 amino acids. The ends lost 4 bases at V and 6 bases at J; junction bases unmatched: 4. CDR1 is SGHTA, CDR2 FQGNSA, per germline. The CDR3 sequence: CASSSGLAGGSEQYF. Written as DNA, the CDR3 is TGTGCCAGCAGCTCAGGACTAGCGGGGGGGAGCGAGCAGTACTTC.

CDR3 region: CASSYDRDLSTDTQYF. The CDR3 DNA reads as TGTGCCAGCAGTTACGACAGGGACCTCAGCACAGATACGCAGTATTTT. The chain combines TRBV2 with TRBJ2-3; 7 bases map to TRBD1. Germline CDR1 SNHLY, CDR2 FYNNEI. This CDR3 is 16 amino acids long. V was clipped by 5 bases and J by 0 bases; unmatched bases: 8.

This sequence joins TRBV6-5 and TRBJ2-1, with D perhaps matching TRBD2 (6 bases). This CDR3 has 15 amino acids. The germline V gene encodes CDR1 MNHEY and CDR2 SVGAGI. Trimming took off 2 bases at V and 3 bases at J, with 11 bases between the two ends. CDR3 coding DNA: TGTGCCAGCAGTTACACCAAGGGACTCTACAATGAGCAGTTCTTC. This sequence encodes CASSYTKGLYNEQFF.

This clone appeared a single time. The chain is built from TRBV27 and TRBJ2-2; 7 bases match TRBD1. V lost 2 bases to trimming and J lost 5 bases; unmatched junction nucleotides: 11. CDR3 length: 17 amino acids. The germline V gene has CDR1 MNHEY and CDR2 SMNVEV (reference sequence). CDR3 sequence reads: CASSLAGATGKTGELFF. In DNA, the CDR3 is TGTGCCAGCAGTTTAGCGGGCGCGACAGGGAAAACCGGGGAGCTGTTTTTT.

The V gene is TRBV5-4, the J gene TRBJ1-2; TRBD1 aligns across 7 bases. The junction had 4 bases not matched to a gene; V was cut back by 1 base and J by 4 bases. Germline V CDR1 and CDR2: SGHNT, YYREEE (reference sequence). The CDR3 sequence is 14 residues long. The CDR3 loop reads CASSLPGGFYGYTF. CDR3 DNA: TGTGCCAGCAGCTTGCCAGGGGGTTTCTATGGCTACACCTTC.

The CDR3, as DNA: TGTGCCAGCAGCCCAGAGGGGGGGAAACGTCAACTGTTTTTT. Its translation: CASSPEGGKRQLFF. The V call is TRBV7-9, the J call TRBJ1-4; maybe TRBD1 (6 bases). Germline CDR1 is SEHNR and CDR2 is FQNEAQ (reference sequence). Trimming took off 5 bases at V and 12 bases at J, with 19 bases between the two ends. This CDR3 has 14 residues. The variable domain in full, completed from reference TRBV7-9 and TRBJ1-4, reads DTGVSQNPRHKITKRGQNVTFRCDPISEHNRLYWYRQTLGQGPEFLTYFQNEAQLEKSRLLSDRFSAERPKGSFSTLEIQRTEQGDSAMYLCASSPEGGKRQLFFGSGTQLSVL.

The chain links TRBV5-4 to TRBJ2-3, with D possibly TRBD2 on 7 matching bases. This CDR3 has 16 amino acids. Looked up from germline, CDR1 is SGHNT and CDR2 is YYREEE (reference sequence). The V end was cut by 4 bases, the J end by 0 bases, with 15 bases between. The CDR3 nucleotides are TGTGCCAGCAGCGGGGAGGGGGGCGTTAGCACAGATACGCAGTATTTT. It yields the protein CASSGEGGVSTDTQYF.

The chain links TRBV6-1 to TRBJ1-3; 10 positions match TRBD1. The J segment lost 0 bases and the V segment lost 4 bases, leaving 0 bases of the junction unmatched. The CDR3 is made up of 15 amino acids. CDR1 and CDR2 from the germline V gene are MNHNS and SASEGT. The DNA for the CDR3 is TGTGCCAGCAGTGGGGACAGGGGCTCTGGAAACACCATATATTTT. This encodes CASSGDRGSGNTIYF.

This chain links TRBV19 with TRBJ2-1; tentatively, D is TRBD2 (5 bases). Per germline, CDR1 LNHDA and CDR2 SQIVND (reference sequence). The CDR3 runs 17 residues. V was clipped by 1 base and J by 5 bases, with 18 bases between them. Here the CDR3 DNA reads TGTGCCAGTAGTATAGCGCCACCTTTGCGGAGGAACAATGAGCAGTTCTTC. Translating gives CASSIAPPLRRNNEQFF.

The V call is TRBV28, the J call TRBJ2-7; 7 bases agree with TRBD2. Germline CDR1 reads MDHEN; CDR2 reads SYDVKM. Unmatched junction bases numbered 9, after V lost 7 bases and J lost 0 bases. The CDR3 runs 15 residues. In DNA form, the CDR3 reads TGTGCCAGCACCGGGGGGTGGGGGTCCTCCTACGAGCAGTACTTC. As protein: CASTGGWGSSYEQYF. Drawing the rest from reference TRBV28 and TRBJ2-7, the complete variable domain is DVKVTQSSRYLVKRTGEKVFLECVQDMDHENMFWYRQDPGLGLRLIYFSYDVKMKEKGDIPEGYSVSREKKERFSLILESASTNQTSMYLCASTGGWGSSYEQYFGPGTRLTVT.

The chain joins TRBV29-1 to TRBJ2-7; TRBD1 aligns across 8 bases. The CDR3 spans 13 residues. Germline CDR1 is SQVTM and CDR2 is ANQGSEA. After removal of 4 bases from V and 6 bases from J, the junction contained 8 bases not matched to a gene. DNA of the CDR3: TGCAGCGTTGTTTCCCAGGGGGCATCCGAGCAGTACTTC. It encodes CSVVSQGASEQYF.

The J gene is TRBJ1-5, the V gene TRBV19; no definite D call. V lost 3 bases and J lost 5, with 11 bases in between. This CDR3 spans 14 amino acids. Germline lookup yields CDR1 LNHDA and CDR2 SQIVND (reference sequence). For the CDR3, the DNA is TGTGCCAGTAGTATGTCCGGAACAGATCAGCCCCAGCATTTT. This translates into CASSMSGTDQPQHF.

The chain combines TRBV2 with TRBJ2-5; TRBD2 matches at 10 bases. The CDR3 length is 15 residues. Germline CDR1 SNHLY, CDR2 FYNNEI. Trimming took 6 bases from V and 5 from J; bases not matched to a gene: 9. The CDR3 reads CASRGLAGESETQYF. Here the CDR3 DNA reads TGTGCCAGCAGGGGGCTAGCGGGGGAGTCGGAGACCCAGTACTTC.

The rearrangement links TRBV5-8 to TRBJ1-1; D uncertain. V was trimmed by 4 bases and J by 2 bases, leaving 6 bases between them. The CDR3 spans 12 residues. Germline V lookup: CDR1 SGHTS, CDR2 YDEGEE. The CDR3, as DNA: TGTGCCAGCAGCCCTCTTAACACTGAAGCTTTCTTT. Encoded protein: CASSPLNTEAFF.

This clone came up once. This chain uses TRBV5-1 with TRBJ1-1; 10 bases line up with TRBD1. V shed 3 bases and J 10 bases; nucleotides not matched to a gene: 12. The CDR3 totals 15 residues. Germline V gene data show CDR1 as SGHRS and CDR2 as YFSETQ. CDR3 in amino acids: CASSSPGTGESGAFF. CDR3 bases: TGCGCCAGCAGCTCCCCCGGGACAGGGGAATCGGGAGCTTTCTTT.

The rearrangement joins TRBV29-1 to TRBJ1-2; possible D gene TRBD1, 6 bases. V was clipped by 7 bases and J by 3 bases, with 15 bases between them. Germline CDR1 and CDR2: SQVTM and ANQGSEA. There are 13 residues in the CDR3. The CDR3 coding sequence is TGCAGCGATCAGGGGTCGAGGGACTATGGCTACACCTTC. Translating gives CSDQGSRDYGYTF.

CDR3 nucleotides: TGCAGCGTCCGGACAGGGGCCTACGAGCAGTACTTC. Translation: CSVRTGAYEQYF. This chain connects TRBV29-1 to TRBJ2-7, with 9 bases that match TRBD1. The CDR3 length is 12 residues. The V and J ends lost 6 bases and 2 bases, in that order; junction bases with no gene match: 2. Germline values: CDR1 SQVTM, CDR2 ANQGSEA.